This TCR beta chain was documented in a study of blood T cell repertoires in COVID-19. Germline V lookup: CDR1 MNHNS, CDR2 SASEGT. The CDR3 consists of 13 residues. V shed 5 bases and J shed 0 bases, with 8 bases lying between them. A single count supports this clone. Clones were sequenced by immunoSEQ multiplex PCR, and TCRdb holds only the in-frame ones, with some missing. The sample holds around 200,000 clones, 81% seen once. The TCR was taken from a man in his forties who had recovered from COVID-19. The chain is built from TRBV6-1 and TRBJ2-7; tentative D call: TRBD1 (6 bases). Specimen: PBMCs or T cells enriched from blood (not recorded which). CDR3 DNA sequence: TGTGCCAGCAGTCGGACAGTCTCCTACGAGCAGTACTTC. Its translation is CASSRTVSYEQYF.